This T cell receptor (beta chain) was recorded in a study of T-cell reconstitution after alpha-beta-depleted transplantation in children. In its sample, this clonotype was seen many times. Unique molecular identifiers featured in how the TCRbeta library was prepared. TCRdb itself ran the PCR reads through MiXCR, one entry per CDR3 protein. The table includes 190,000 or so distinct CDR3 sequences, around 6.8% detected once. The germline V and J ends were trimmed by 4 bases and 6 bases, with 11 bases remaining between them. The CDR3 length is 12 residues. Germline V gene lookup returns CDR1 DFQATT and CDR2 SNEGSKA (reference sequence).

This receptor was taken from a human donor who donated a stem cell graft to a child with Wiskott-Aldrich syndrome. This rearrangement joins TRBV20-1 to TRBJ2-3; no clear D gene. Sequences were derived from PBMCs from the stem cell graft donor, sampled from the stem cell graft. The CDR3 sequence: CSAIGVDDTQYF. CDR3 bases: TGCAGTGCTATAGGTGTCGATGATACGCAGTATTTT.